This T cell receptor (beta chain) was sequenced during a study of blood T cells in healthy people across ages. Combining a sample-barcoded 5' primer with a J-beta primer mix, a second PCR ran for roughly 6 to 12 cycles. MiXCR, applied by TCRdb to the 5' RACE reads, yields one record per CDR3 protein. The sample gives about 640,000 distinct CDR3 sequences, approximately 50% of which show up once; over 30% is in the top ten. This clonotype was detected a few times. Germline V gene data show CDR1 as MDHEN and CDR2 as SYDVKM. The CDR3 spans 13 residues. V was clipped by 4 bases and J by 4 bases, with 9 bases between them.

Material for sequencing was blood. The gene calls are TRBV28 and TRBJ2-3; TRBD2 is a possible D gene (5 bases). This TCR derives from a man in his fifties or sixties in good health. Here the CDR3 reads CASSSGFSDTQYF. In DNA, the CDR3 is TGTGCCAGCAGTTCGGGGTTTTCAGATACGCAGTATTTT.